The 19 T cell receptor beta chains below were found in one sample sequenced in a study of T cells in Graves' hyperthyroidism and ophthalmopathy. RNA transcripts yielded amplified TCR beta CDR3 regions. HTBI primers were employed in a first-round RT-PCR of the TCR CDR3. TCRdb independently ran MiXCR on the multiplex PCR reads; one entry per CDR3 protein. The sample holds 450,000 to 700,000 distinct CDR3 sequences, around 42% seen once. The sample consisted of peripheral blood or thyroid tissue (not recorded which). The receptors shown here come from an adult woman with Graves' disease, either hyperthyroidism or ophthalmopathy (not recorded which).

Concerning this clonotype itself: The limits of the CDR3 on the DNA are not certain, so only TCRdb's listed CDR3 is given. The J gene is TRBJ2-2, the V gene TRBV11-1; the table's TRBD1 call for D was not verified on the DNA. Germline CDR1 reads SGHAT; CDR2 reads FQDESV (reference sequence). The CDR3 comprises 22 residues, both ends counted. The CDR3: CASSEGKTYEQYFGPGTGELFF.

At least ten counts were recorded for this clonotype. V is TRBV14 and J is TRBJ1-2; a weak D match, TRBD1 (6 bases). Germline CDR1 and CDR2: SGHDN and FVKESK. This CDR3 region has 13 residues. The ends were cut back, 4 bases at V and 8 bases at J, with 14 bases in the middle. The CDR3 nucleotides are TGTGCCAGCAGCCTTACATGGGGGCACGGCTACACCTTC. Translating it yields CASSLTWGHGYTF.

The rearrangement links TRBV7-9 to TRBJ2-7; D assignment may be TRBD1 or TRBD2 (5 bases each). Between the trimmed V and J ends, which lost 6 bases and 3 bases, there was a span of 18 bases. Germline-derived CDR1 and CDR2 are SEHNR and FQNEAQ (reference sequence). CDR3 length: 15 residues. The DNA for the CDR3 is TGTGCCAGCAGTCCTGACAGCGGAACTTTCTACGAGCAGTACTTC. The encoded protein is CASSPDSGTFYEQYF.

This rearrangement joins TRBV9 to TRBJ2-5; 8 nucleotides line up with TRBD2. This CDR3 has 13 residues. CDR1 is SGDLS and CDR2 is YYNGEE in the germline V gene. Here the CDR3 DNA reads TGTGCTAGTCCACTAGCGGCACAAGAGACCCAGTACTTC. Protein sequence: CASPLAAQETQYF.

The gene calls are TRBV7-3 and TRBJ2-5; D may be TRBD2 (5 bases). The CDR3 runs 12 residues. Trimming took 5 bases from V and 7 from J, leaving 11 bases between them. Germline CDR1 SGHTA, CDR2 FQGTGA. The CDR3 is CASSAGGGTQYF. DNA of the CDR3: TGTGCCAGCAGCGCCGGTGGAGGGACCCAGTACTTC. The full variable domain, its missing parts supplied by reference TRBV7-3 and TRBJ2-5, is GAGVSQTPSNKVTEKGKYVELRCDPISGHTALYWYRQSLGQGPEFLIYFQGTGAADDSGLPNDRFFAVRPEGSVSTLKIQRTERGDSAVYLCASSAGGGTQYFGPGTRLLVL.

This clonotype has at least ten counts. The chain carries TRBV20-1 and TRBJ2-7, with unresolved D. Looked up from germline, CDR1 is DFQATT and CDR2 is SNEGSKA (reference sequence). The length of the CDR3 is 13 residues. Trimming left V 5 bases short and J 0 bases short, with 11 bases between. The CDR3 spells CSAAPVYSYEQYF. The CDR3 DNA reads as TGCAGTGCTGCCCCCGTTTACTCCTACGAGCAGTACTTC.

This clonotype was recorded at least ten times. The chain has TRBV7-2 and TRBJ2-7, with unresolved D. The V gene's germline CDR1 is SGHTA and CDR2 FQGNSA. The CDR3 has 14 residues. V lost 1 base to trimming and J lost 3 bases, with 10 bases between them. CDR3 DNA sequence: TGTGCCAGCAGCTTAGGTACTAAGGACTACGAGCAGTACTTC. This codes for CASSLGTKDYEQYF.

This rearrangement joins TRBV9 to TRBJ2-7, with no clear D. The CDR3 spans 15 residues. Germline CDR1 and CDR2: SGDLS and YYNGEE. V was clipped by 4 bases and J by 0 bases, with 14 bases between them. The DNA for the CDR3 is TGTGCCAGCAGCTCCCCGGCGCGGTCCTCCTACGAGCAGTACTTC. Protein sequence: CASSSPARSSYEQYF.

This clonotype was seen many times. This chain links TRBV20-1 with TRBJ2-5; 12 bases are shared with TRBD2. CDR1 is DFQATT and CDR2 is SNEGSKA in the germline V gene (reference sequence). This CDR3 is 15 amino acids long. V lost 5 bases, J lost 2 bases, and 6 bases stayed unmatched. Here the CDR3 DNA reads TGCAGTGCTCGACTAGCGGGAGACTTGCAAGAGACCCAGTACTTC. Translating it yields CSARLAGDLQETQYF.

This clonotype was detected a few times. J is TRBJ2-3 and V is TRBV12-3 or TRBV12-4; TRBD2 matches at 8 bases. The CDR3 is made up of 15 amino acids. V lost 4 bases, J lost 3 bases, and 6 bases stayed unmatched. The CDR3 DNA sequence: TGTGCCAGCAGTTATAGCGGGATGAGGACAGATACGCAGTATTTT. It codes for CASSYSGMRTDTQYF.

Notes on this clonotype: At one end the junction does not follow the germline gene, possibly because of a read error. CDR3 amino acids: CASSEGSQGADEQYF. CDR3 nucleotide sequence: TGTGCCAGCAGTGAAGGTTCACAGGGGGCGGACGAGCAGTACTTC. The J gene is TRBJ2-7, the V gene TRBV10-3; 9 bases agree with TRBD1. The CDR3 is 15 amino acids. Germline CDR1 is ENHRY and CDR2 is SYGVKD.

The rearrangement uses TRBV12-3 or TRBV12-4 and TRBJ1-5; tentatively, D is TRBD1 (6 bases). V lost 2 bases and J 5 bases, leaving 13 bases between the germline ends. The CDR3 loop spans 15 amino acids. CDR3 residues: CASSLQGHGDQPQHF. The CDR3 DNA follows: TGTGCCAGCAGTTTACAGGGGCACGGGGATCAGCCCCAGCATTTT.

This clonotype was counted many times. The V call is TRBV5-1, the J call TRBJ1-5; D gene unclear. This CDR3 spans 13 amino acids. Germline-derived CDR1 and CDR2 are SGHRS and YFSETQ. Trimming removed 0 bases from V and 6 bases from J, with 7 bases in between. The CDR3 nucleotides are TGCGCCAGCAGCTTGGAGAGGTTTCAGCCCCAGCATTTT. This codes for CASSLERFQPQHF.

The chain is built from TRBV10-3 and TRBJ1-6; TRBD1 agrees at 8 bases. CDR3 length: 16 amino acids. J gave up 6 bases and V 9 bases, and 13 bases lay outside the gene matches. CDR1 is ENHRY, CDR2 SYGVKD, per germline. In DNA form, the CDR3 reads TGTGCCATTATCAATGACAGGGGACAGGCTAATTCACCCCTCCACTTT. It specifies CAIINDRGQANSPLHF.

The count of this clonotype is one. This may come from a read error, since a much larger clone is one base off. The chain combines TRBV28 with TRBJ1-1; tentative D call: TRBD1 (6 bases). Between the trimmed V and J ends, which lost 2 bases and 0 bases, there was a span of 7 bases. The length of the CDR3 is 14 residues. Germline V lookup: CDR1 MDHEN, CDR2 SYDVKM. CDR3 DNA: TGTGCCAGCAGTTTACACAGGGTGAACACTGAAGCTTTCTTT. It codes for CASSLHRVNTEAFF.

The chain couples TRBV19 to TRBJ1-6; D is perhaps TRBD1 (6 bases). The CDR3 covers 21 residues. V was clipped by 7 bases and J by 0 bases, with 28 bases between them. In germline, CDR1 is LNHDA, CDR2 SQIVND (reference sequence). CDR3 protein: CASMEKVGVTGKSSYNSPLHF. Here the CDR3 DNA reads TGTGCCAGTATGGAGAAGGTGGGGGTCACAGGGAAAAGCTCCTATAATTCACCCCTCCACTTT. The whole variable domain, remainder taken from reference TRBV19 and TRBJ1-6, is DGGITQSPKYLFRKEGQNVTLSCEQNLNHDAMYWYRQDPGQGLRLIYYSQIVNDFQKGDIAEGYSVSREKKESFPLTVTSAQKNPTAFYLCASMEKVGVTGKSSYNSPLHFGNGTRLTVT.

CDR3 loop: CASSEGQYNEQFF. DNA of the CDR3: TGTGCCAGCAGCGAGGGACAGTACAATGAGCAGTTCTTC. V gene TRBV9 combines with J gene TRBJ2-7; 7 nucleotides agree with TRBD1. The J call may be wrong; the DNA end is better matched by TRBJ2-1. The germline V gene encodes CDR1 SGDLS and CDR2 YYNGEE. The CDR3 is 13 amino acids.

Points on this clonotype: This may be a read error: a much more frequent sequence differs by one nucleotide. CDR3: CASSLKRWTSQEIQYF. The CDR3 bases are TGTGCCAGCAGCTTAAAGCGTTGGACGTCCCAAGAGATCCAGTACTTC. The V call is TRBV7-8, the J call TRBJ2-5, with D uncertain. Germline V CDR1 and CDR2: SGHVS, FQNEAQ. The CDR3 covers 16 residues.

This clonotype was observed many times. The chain links TRBV7-2 to TRBJ2-5, with D possibly matching TRBD2 (5 bases). V was clipped by 7 bases and J by 5 bases, with 14 bases between them. The germline gives CDR1 SGHTA, CDR2 FQGNSA. The CDR3 loop spans 13 amino acids. The CDR3 here is CASTLGSGETQYF. DNA for the CDR3: TGTGCCAGCACCCTGGGGAGTGGGGAGACCCAGTACTTC.